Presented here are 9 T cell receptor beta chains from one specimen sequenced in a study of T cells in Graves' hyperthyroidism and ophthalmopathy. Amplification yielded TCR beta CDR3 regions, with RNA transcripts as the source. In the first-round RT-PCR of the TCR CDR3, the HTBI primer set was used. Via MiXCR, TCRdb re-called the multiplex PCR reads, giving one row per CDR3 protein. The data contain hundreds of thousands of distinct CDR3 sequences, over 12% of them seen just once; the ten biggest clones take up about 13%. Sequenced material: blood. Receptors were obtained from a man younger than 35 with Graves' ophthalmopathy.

CDR3 sequence: CASSPGQIETQYF. The CDR3 DNA follows: TGTGCCAGCAGCCCCGGACAGATAGAGACCCAGTACTTC. The chain recombines TRBV3-1 with TRBJ2-5; the D gene is possibly TRBD1 (6 bases). Germline CDR1 and CDR2: LGHDT and YNNKEL (reference sequence). V was trimmed by 4 bases and J by 4 bases, leaving 10 bases between them. The length of the CDR3 is 13 residues.

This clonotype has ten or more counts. For the CDR3, the DNA is TGTGCCAGCAGCGGAGGACAGGGCCTAGAGACCCAGTACTTC. It is translated as CASSGGQGLETQYF. This chain connects TRBV11-3 to TRBJ2-5, with 8 bases aligning to TRBD1. The CDR3 consists of 14 residues. Per germline, CDR1 SGHNT and CDR2 YENEEA. V dropped 5 bases and J dropped 4; count of bases not matched to a gene: 6.

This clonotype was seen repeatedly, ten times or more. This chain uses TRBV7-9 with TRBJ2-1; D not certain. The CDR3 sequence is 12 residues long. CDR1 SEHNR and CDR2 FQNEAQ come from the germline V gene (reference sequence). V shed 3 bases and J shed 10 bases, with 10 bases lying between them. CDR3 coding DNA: TGTGCCAGCAGCTTCAGTCCAGACGAGCAGTTCTTC. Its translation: CASSFSPDEQFF.

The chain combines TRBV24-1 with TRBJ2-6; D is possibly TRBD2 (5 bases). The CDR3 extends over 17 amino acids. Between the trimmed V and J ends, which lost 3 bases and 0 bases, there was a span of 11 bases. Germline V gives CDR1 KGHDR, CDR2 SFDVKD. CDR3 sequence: CATSDTGSHSGANVLTF. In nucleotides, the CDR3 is TGTGCCACCAGTGATACGGGATCCCACTCTGGGGCCAACGTCCTGACTTTC.

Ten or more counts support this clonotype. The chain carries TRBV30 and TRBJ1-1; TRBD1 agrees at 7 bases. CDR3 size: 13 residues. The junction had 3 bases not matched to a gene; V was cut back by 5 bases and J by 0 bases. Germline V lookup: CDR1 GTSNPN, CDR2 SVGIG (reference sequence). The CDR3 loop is CAWRRGMNTEAFF. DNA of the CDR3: TGTGCCTGGCGCAGGGGGATGAACACTGAAGCTTTCTTT.

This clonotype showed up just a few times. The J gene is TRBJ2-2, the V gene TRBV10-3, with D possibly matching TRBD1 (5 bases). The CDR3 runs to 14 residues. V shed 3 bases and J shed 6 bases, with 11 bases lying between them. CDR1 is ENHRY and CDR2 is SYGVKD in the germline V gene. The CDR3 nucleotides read TGTGCCATCAGTGATTCCCTAGGGGCCGGGGAGCTGTTTTTT. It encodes CAISDSLGAGELFF.

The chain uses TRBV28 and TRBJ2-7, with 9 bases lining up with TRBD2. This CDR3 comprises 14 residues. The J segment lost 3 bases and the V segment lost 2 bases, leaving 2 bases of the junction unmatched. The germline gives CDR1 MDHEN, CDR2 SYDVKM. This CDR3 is CASSLRGRVYEQYF. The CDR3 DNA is TGTGCCAGCAGTTTACGCGGGAGGGTCTACGAGCAGTACTTC.

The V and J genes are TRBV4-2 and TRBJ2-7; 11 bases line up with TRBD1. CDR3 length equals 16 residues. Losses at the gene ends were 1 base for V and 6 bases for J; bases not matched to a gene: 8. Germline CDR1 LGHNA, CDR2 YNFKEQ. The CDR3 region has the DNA TGTGCCAGCAGCCAAGCGGGTTGGACAGGGGGCTCCGAGCAGTACTTC. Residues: CASSQAGWTGGSEQYF.

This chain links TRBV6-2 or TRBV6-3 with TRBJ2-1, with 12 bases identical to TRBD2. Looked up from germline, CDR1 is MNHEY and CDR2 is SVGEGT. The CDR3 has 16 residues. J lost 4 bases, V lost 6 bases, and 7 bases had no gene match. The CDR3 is CASSLRLAGVYNEQFF. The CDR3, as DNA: TGTGCCAGCAGCTTAAGACTAGCGGGGGTTTACAATGAGCAGTTCTTC.